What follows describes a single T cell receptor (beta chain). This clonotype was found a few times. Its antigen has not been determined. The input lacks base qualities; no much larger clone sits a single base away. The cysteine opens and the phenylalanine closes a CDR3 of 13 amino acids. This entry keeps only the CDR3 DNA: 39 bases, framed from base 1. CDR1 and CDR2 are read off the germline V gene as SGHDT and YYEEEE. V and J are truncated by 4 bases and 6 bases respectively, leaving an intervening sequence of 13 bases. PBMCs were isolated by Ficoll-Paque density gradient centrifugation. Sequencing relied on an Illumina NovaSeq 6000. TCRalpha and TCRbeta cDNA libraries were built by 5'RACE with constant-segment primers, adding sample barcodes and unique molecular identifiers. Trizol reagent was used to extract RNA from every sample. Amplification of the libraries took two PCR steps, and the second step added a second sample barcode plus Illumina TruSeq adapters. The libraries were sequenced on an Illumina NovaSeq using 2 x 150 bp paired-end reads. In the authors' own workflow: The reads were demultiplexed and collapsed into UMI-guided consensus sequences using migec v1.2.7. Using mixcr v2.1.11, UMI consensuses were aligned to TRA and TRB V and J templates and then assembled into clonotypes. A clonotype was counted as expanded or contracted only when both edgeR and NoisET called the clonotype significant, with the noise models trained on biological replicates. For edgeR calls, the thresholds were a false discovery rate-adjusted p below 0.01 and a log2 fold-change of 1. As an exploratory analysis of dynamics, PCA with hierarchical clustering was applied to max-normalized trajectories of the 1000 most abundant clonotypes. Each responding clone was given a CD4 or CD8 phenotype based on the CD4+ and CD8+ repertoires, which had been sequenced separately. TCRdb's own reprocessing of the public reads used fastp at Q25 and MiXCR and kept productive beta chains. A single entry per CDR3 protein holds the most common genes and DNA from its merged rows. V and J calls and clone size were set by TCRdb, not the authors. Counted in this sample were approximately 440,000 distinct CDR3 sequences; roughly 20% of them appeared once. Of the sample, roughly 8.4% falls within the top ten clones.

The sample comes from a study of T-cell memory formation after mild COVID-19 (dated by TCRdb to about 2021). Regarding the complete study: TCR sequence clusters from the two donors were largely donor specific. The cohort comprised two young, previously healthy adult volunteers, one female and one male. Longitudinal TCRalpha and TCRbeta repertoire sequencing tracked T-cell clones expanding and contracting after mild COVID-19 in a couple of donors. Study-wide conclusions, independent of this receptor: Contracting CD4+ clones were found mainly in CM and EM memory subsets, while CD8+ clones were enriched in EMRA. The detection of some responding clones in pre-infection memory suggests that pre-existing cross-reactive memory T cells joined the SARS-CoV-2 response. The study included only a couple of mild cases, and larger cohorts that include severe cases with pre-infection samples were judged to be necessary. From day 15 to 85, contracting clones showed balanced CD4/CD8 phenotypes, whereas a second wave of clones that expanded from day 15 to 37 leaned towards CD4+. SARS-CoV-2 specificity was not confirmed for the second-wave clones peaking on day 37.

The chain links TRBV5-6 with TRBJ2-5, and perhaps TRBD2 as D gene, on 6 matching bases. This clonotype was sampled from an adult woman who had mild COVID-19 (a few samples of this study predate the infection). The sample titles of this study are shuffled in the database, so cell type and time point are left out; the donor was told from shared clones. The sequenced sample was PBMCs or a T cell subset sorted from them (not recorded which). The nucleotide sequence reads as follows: TGTGCCAGCAGCCTGTCGGGGGAGCAGACCCAGTACTTC. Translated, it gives CASSLSGEQTQYF.